Listed below are T cell receptor beta chains from one sample, sequenced in a study of Tregs in tolerant kidney transplant recipients. Repertoires were generated with immunoSEQ multiplex PCR, while TCRdb's copy carries only in-frame clones and drops some. The sample holds 84,000 or so clones, more than 85% seen once. The sample consisted of CD4+ T cells from blood (PBMCs), taken 12 months after the transplant. The receptors were gathered from a human patient who received a combined kidney and bone marrow transplant. Some T cells may be provided by the graft donor. Both conserved end residues are part of each CDR3. The order of the fields is J gene, V gene, clone size, D gene, CDR3 protein, CDR3 DNA. D genes are given only for firm matches. Only some rows state a clone size, as once, few, many or a class for expanded clones.

TRBJ2-3	TRBV30	.	.	CAWDRGASTDTQYF	TGTGCCTGGGACCGGGGGGCTAGCACAGATACGCAGTATTTT
TRBJ2-6	TRBV7-2	.	TRBD2	CASSRLAIDSGANVLTF	TGTGCCAGCAGCAGACTAGCTATAGACTCTGGGGCCAACGTCCTGACTTTC
TRBJ1-6	TRBV7-9	.	TRBD1	CASSSGTGSSYNSPLHF	TGTGCCAGCAGCTCCGGGACAGGGAGCTCCTATAATTCACCCCTCCACTTT
TRBJ2-7	TRBV11-3	.	.	CASGYSLEQYF	TGTGCCAGCGGCTACTCGCTCGAGCAGTACTTC
TRBJ2-3	TRBV9	.	TRBD2	CASSPNRGLAVTDTQYF	TGTGCCAGCAGCCCGAACAGGGGACTAGCGGTCACAGATACGCAGTATTTT
TRBJ1-4	TRBV2	.	.	CASRADGNEKLFF	TGTGCCAGCAGAGCGGACGGTAATGAAAAACTGTTTTTT
TRBJ2-7	TRBV15	.	TRBD2	CATSRGRWGGKYEQYF	TGTGCCACCAGCAGAGGTCGTTGGGGGGGAAAATACGAGCAGTACTTC
TRBJ2-3	TRBV5-4	.	TRBD2	CASSLAGLAGDTQYF	TGTGCCAGCAGCTTAGCGGGACTAGCGGGGGATACGCAGTATTTT
TRBJ2-7	TRBV30	.	TRBD1	CAWKQDRVPSYEQYF	TGTGCCTGGAAACAAGACAGGGTCCCGTCCTACGAGCAGTACTTC
TRBJ2-1	TRBV19	once	TRBD2	CASSIPTSGAGNEQFF	TGTGCCAGTAGTATCCCGACTAGCGGTGCAGGCAATGAGCAGTTCTTC
TRBJ2-1	TRBV29-1	.	TRBD1	CSVEKLYRGPNEQFF	TGCAGCGTTGAAAAACTCTACAGGGGGCCCAATGAGCAGTTCTTC
TRBJ2-5	TRBV11-2	.	.	CASSLGGHYQETQYF	TGTGCCAGCAGCTTAGGTGGACATTACCAAGAGACCCAGTACTTC
TRBJ2-7	TRBV7-2	.	.	CASSAKTVPLIYEQYF	TGTGCCAGCAGCGCTAAGACAGTCCCTTTAATCTACGAGCAGTACTTC
TRBJ2-2	TRBV4-1	.	TRBD1	CATKAGTGTTGELFF	TGCGCCACCAAGGCCGGGACAGGGACCACCGGGGAGCTGTTTTTT
TRBJ2-4	TRBV14	.	TRBD2	CASSRGTSGSVAKNIQYF	TGTGCCAGCAGCCGTGGGACTAGCGGGAGTGTAGCCAAAAACATTCAGTACTTC
TRBJ2-1	TRBV6-5	.	.	CASRTGFFGNEQFF	TGTGCCAGCAGAACAGGGTTTTTTGGGAATGAGCAGTTCTTC
TRBJ2-1	TRBV19	.	.	CASSRSSSSYNEQFF	TGTGCCAGTAGTAGGTCCTCGAGCTCCTACAATGAGCAGTTCTTC
TRBJ2-3	TRBV4-3	.	TRBD2	CASSQGLAGVGTDTQYF	TGCGCCAGCAGCCAGGGACTAGCGGGAGTCGGCACAGATACGCAGTATTTT
TRBJ1-1	TRBV7-2	.	.	CASSLIGEGTEAFF	TGTGCCAGCAGCTTAATAGGGGAGGGGACTGAAGCTTTCTTT
TRBJ2-1	TRBV9	.	.	CASSVAPGDEQFF	TGTGCCAGCAGCGTAGCTCCGGGAGACGAGCAGTTCTTC
TRBJ1-5	TRBV19	.	.	CASSVRTVGNQPQHF	TGTGCCAGTAGTGTCCGGACAGTAGGGAATCAGCCCCAGCATTTT
TRBJ2-6	TRBV19	.	.	CASYRGSSGANVLTF	TGTGCCAGTTACCGCGGGTCCTCTGGGGCCAACGTCCTGACTTTC
TRBJ1-2	TRBV7-9	.	.	CASSLDAGSRTLGYTF	TGTGCCAGCAGCTTAGATGCAGGGTCCCGTACCCTGGGCTACACCTTC
TRBJ2-7	TRBV7-3	.	.	CASSLGTASSEQYF	TGTGCCAGCAGCCTGGGGACTGCAAGCAGCGAGCAGTACTTC
TRBJ2-3	TRBV5-6	.	.	CASSLDSRTDTQYF	TGTGCCAGCAGCTTGGACAGCCGCACAGATACGCAGTATTTT
TRBJ2-2	TRBV5-5	.	.	CASRLGRGRDTGELFF	TGTGCCAGCAGATTGGGAAGGGGAAGAGACACCGGGGAGCTGTTTTTT
TRBJ2-1	TRBV21-1	.	.	CASSQPKREWVNEQFF	TGTGCCAGCAGCCAACCCAAACGGGAGTGGGTCAATGAGCAGTTCTTC
TRBJ1-4	TRBV4-1	.	TRBD1	CASSQVGRDRGGEKLFF	TGCGCCAGCAGCCAAGTAGGGCGGGACAGGGGGGGGGAAAAACTGTTTTTT